The TCR beta chain described here comes from a study of blood T cell repertoires in COVID-19. Study information: Whether acute or convalescent, the COVID-19 samples came from the United States, Italy and Spain.

Trimming took 2 bases from V and 2 from J; bases not matched to a gene: 4. From germline, CDR1 is SEHNR and CDR2 FQNEAQ (reference sequence). The CDR3 contains 15 residues. Method: immunoSEQ multiplex PCR; TCRdb's copy keeps in-frame clones and lacks some. The sample includes about 130,000 clones, more than 70% of them seen just once. The sequence came from a woman at least 80 years old with acute or convalescent COVID-19. The gene calls are TRBV7-9 and TRBJ2-7; 9 bases are a match to TRBD2. The material sequenced was peripheral blood. CDR3: CASSLQREATYEQYF. CDR3 sequence (DNA): TGTGCCAGCAGCTTACAGCGGGAGGCAACCTACGAGCAGTACTTC.